This TCR beta chain was profiled in a study of identical twins. Study-level results: Fewer insertions marked abundant cord blood beta clonotypes; young adult naive trended weakly, memory not at all. Researchers caution that invariant MAIT and iNKT cells could partly confound zero-insertion analyses.

CDR1 is KGHSY, CDR2 FQNENV, per germline. This CDR3 spans 15 amino acids. Unmatched junction bases numbered 4, after V lost 0 bases and J lost 3 bases. As concerns this clonotype: The antigen remains undetermined.

TCRdb used MiXCR to reprocess the 5' RACE reads, holding one entry per CDR3 protein. This table holds 1.5 million to 2 million distinct CDR3 sequences, around a third found once. The rearrangement links TRBV16 to TRBJ1-2; 7 bases map to TRBD1. The specimen was cord blood. This TCR was recovered from a newborn girl in good health. For the CDR3, the DNA is TGTGCCAGCAGCCAATCGGAAGGGGGCTACTATGGCTACACCTTC. This codes for CASSQSEGGYYGYTF.